This T cell receptor (beta chain) was observed in a study of blood T cell repertoires in COVID-19. Study-wide background: The United States, Italy and Spain supplied acute and convalescent COVID-19 samples. From T cells, B-cell-depleted T cells, or PBMCs came the material, which was cDNA or gDNA.

As handled by the study authors: Amplification of reference gene primers was used by the study to estimate nucleated cell counts. Generated by immunoSEQ multiplex PCR, the TCRdb table keeps only in-frame clones and is missing some. The DNA gave D and trimming, while V, J and clone size come from that table. The sample contains more than 110,000 clones, about 81% of which appear only once. Trimming shortened V by 7 bases and J by 10 bases, and 17 bases separated the two germline ends. This CDR3 spans 14 amino acids. CDR1 and CDR2 from the germline V gene are LNHDA and SQIVND (reference sequence). This clone has just a few counts.

The V call is TRBV19, the J call TRBJ1-6; the D is unclear. This sequence originates from a woman aged 80 or over with acute or convalescent COVID-19. Sequenced input: peripheral blood. This CDR3 reads CASTPRGYRSPLHF. The CDR3, as DNA: TGTGCCAGTACCCCTCGGGGATATCGGTCACCCCTCCACTTT. Together with reference TRBV19 and TRBJ1-6, the CDR3 gives the full variable domain: DGGITQSPKYLFRKEGQNVTLSCEQNLNHDAMYWYRQDPGQGLRLIYYSQIVNDFQKGDIAEGYSVSREKKESFPLTVTSAQKNPTAFYLCASTPRGYRSPLHFGNGTRLTVT.